The 22 T cell receptor beta chains below were found in one sample sequenced in a study of shared clonotypes between healthy human individuals. The table came from immunoSEQ multiplex PCR; TCRdb's copy has only in-frame clones and leaves some out. The profile shows 500,000 to 550,000 clones, about 96% of them singletons. The sample comprised naive CD4+ T cells sorted from blood. Noted subset: CD45RA+ positively selected. The receptor source for this set is a woman aged 30 to 39 in good health.

The rearrangement links TRBV28 to TRBJ2-7; TRBD2 agrees at 9 bases. CDR1 is MDHEN and CDR2 is SYDVKM in the germline V gene. V was clipped by 6 bases and J by 2 bases; unmatched bases: 14. The CDR3 is 17 amino acids. The CDR3 protein is CASRTRGLAGGPYEQYF. For the CDR3, the DNA is TGTGCCAGCAGAACCCGGGGGCTGGCGGGAGGGCCCTACGAGCAGTACTTC.

This sequence joins TRBV4-2 and TRBJ1-4; tentative D call: TRBD1 (6 bases). Trimming pared 0 bases from V and 8 bases from J, leaving 13 bases between. CDR3 length: 15 amino acids. CDR1 and CDR2 from the germline V gene are LGHNA and YNFKEQ. CDR3 amino acids: CASSQDEGESEKLFF. CDR3 coding DNA: TGTGCCAGCAGCCAAGATGAGGGGGAATCAGAAAAACTGTTTTTT.

The rearrangement uses TRBV28 and TRBJ1-5; D is undetermined. The CDR3 contains 13 residues. CDR1 is MDHEN, CDR2 SYDVKM, per germline. V was shortened by 2 bases and J by 9 bases, with 11 bases between the two germline ends. The CDR3 loop reads CASSLRELLPQHF. Here the CDR3 DNA reads TGTGCCAGCAGTTTACGGGAACTCCTGCCCCAGCATTTT.

The chain is built from TRBV28 and TRBJ2-5; possible D gene TRBD2, 5 bases. Matching the DNA end better, TRBJ2-7 makes the J call doubtful. The CDR3 extends over 12 amino acids. Germline lookup yields CDR1 MDHEN and CDR2 SYDVKM. The CDR3 DNA follows: TGTGCCAGCAGTACAAGCGGATACGAGCAGTACTTC. Encoded protein: CASSTSGYEQYF.

The chain employs TRBV28 and TRBJ1-3, with unresolved D. Trimming shortened V by 5 bases and J by 0 bases, and 11 bases separated the two germline ends. Germline assignment: CDR1 MDHEN and CDR2 SYDVKM. CDR3 length equals 15 residues. The CDR3 here is CASSLLRGSGNTIYF. The CDR3 DNA follows: TGTGCCAGCAGTCTCCTTCGGGGCTCTGGAAACACCATATATTTT.

The chain couples TRBV7-9 to TRBJ1-1; the D gene is possibly TRBD1 (5 bases). Germline CDR1 SEHNR, CDR2 FQNEAQ (reference sequence). CDR3 size: 14 residues. Trimming took off 5 bases at V and 1 base at J, with 11 bases between the two ends. The CDR3 is CASSLLQGNTEAFF. For the CDR3, the DNA is TGTGCCAGCAGCCTCCTGCAGGGGAACACTGAAGCTTTCTTT. The variable domain in full, completed from reference TRBV7-9 and TRBJ1-1, reads DTGVSQNPRHKITKRGQNVTFRCDPISEHNRLYWYRQTLGQGPEFLTYFQNEAQLEKSRLLSDRFSAERPKGSFSTLEIQRTEQGDSAMYLCASSLLQGNTEAFFGQGTRLTVV.

The chain uses TRBV28 and TRBJ1-5, with 8 positions matching TRBD1. This CDR3 is built from 18 residues. Germline trimming cut 3 bases from V and 0 bases from J; bases unmatched to any gene: 10. Germline V gene data show CDR1 as MDHEN and CDR2 as SYDVKM. The CDR3 DNA reads as TGTGCCAGCAGTTTTACGAGCAGGGGGCTCCTTAGCAATCAGCCCCAGCATTTT. Amino acids: CASSFTSRGLLSNQPQHF.

The chain carries TRBV19 and TRBJ1-1, with TRBD1 identical over 10 bases. There are 12 residues in the CDR3. The germline gives CDR1 LNHDA, CDR2 SQIVND (reference sequence). J lost 4 bases, V lost 9 bases, and 2 bases had no gene match. CDR3 DNA: TGTGCCAGCGGACAGGGGGTCACTGAAGCTTTCTTT. This codes for CASGQGVTEAFF. Drawing the rest from reference TRBV19 and TRBJ1-1, the complete variable domain is DGGITQSPKYLFRKEGQNVTLSCEQNLNHDAMYWYRQDPGQGLRLIYYSQIVNDFQKGDIAEGYSVSREKKESFPLTVTSAQKNPTAFYLCASGQGVTEAFFGQGTRLTVV.

This chain links TRBV7-7 with TRBJ2-5; TRBD2 matches 11 bases. The CDR3 spans 16 residues. Unmatched junction bases numbered 6, after V lost 5 bases and J lost 1 base. The germline V gene encodes CDR1 SSHAT and CDR2 FNYEAQ (reference sequence). CDR3 in amino acids: CASSPRLAGPQETQYF. The CDR3 region has the DNA TGTGCCAGCAGCCCTCGACTAGCGGGACCCCAAGAGACCCAGTACTTC.

V and J are TRBV19 and TRBJ2-1, with D possibly being TRBD2 (6 bases). Trimming cost V 6 bases and J 7 bases, with 19 bases left between them. From germline, CDR1 is LNHDA and CDR2 SQIVND (reference sequence). This CDR3 region has 15 residues. CDR3 DNA sequence: TGTGCCAGTAGCCTTCGGGAGAGTCGGCGGAATGAGCAGTTCTTC. Translating gives CASSLRESRRNEQFF. Variable domain in full (rest from reference TRBV19 and TRBJ2-1): DGGITQSPKYLFRKEGQNVTLSCEQNLNHDAMYWYRQDPGQGLRLIYYSQIVNDFQKGDIAEGYSVSREKKESFPLTVTSAQKNPTAFYLCASSLRESRRNEQFFGPGTRLTVL.

This sequence joins TRBV29-1 and TRBJ1-1; 8 nucleotides line up with TRBD1. Trimming cost V 5 bases and J 1 base; bases outside gene matches: 6. The V gene's germline CDR1 is SQVTM and CDR2 ANQGSEA. CDR3 size: 14 residues. CDR3 residues: CSVLGQDRNTEAFF. The CDR3 DNA sequence: TGCAGCGTTTTGGGACAGGATCGGAACACTGAAGCTTTCTTT.

V and J are TRBV7-3 and TRBJ2-1; TRBD2 aligns across 9 bases. CDR1 and CDR2 (germline): SGHTA, FQGTGA. J lost 0 bases, V lost 5 bases, and 2 bases had no gene match. The CDR3 spans 15 residues. The CDR3 protein is CASSRLADSYNEQFF. CDR3 sequence (DNA): TGTGCCAGCAGCCGACTAGCGGACTCCTACAATGAGCAGTTCTTC.

V usage is TRBV6-6 and J usage is TRBJ2-6; the D gene is possibly TRBD2 (6 bases). V lost 5 bases to trimming and J lost 8 bases, with 19 bases between them. This CDR3 contains 16 residues. Germline CDR1 and CDR2: MNHNY and SVGAGI (reference sequence). CDR3 DNA: TGTGCCAGCAGTCCCCACCTGACGAGCGGGCCCAACGTCCTGACTTTC. Its protein product is CASSPHLTSGPNVLTF.

The chain employs TRBV2 and TRBJ2-7; D not certain. The CDR3 runs 13 residues. CDR1 and CDR2 (germline): SNHLY, FYNNEI. Trimming took off 3 bases at V and 2 bases at J, with 8 bases between the two ends. CDR3 bases: TGTGCCAGCAGTGATGACATCCCCTACGAGCAGTACTTC. It translates to CASSDDIPYEQYF.

This chain connects TRBV7-2 to TRBJ2-3; D is possibly TRBD2 (5 bases). Trimming pared 1 base from V and 1 base from J, leaving 6 bases between. The CDR3 length is 14 residues. Germline-derived CDR1 and CDR2 are SGHTA and FQGNSA. In DNA, the CDR3 is TGTGCCAGCAGCTTAGTGAGGGGCACAGATACGCAGTATTTT. It specifies CASSLVRGTDTQYF.

The V gene is TRBV18, the J gene TRBJ2-5, with unresolved D. V dropped 3 bases and J dropped 4 bases, with 12 bases sitting between them. Germline CDR1 and CDR2: KGHSH and LQKENI. This CDR3 has 14 amino acids. The CDR3 reads CASSPSAGRETQYF. The CDR3 bases are TGTGCCAGCTCACCGTCTGCCGGCAGAGAGACCCAGTACTTC.

The chain employs TRBV6-5 and TRBJ2-5; no firm D call. Germline CDR1 is MNHEY and CDR2 is SVGAGI. This CDR3 region has 13 residues. The germline V and J ends were trimmed by 2 bases and 7 bases, with 11 bases remaining between them. The CDR3 DNA sequence: TGTGCCAGCAGTTACGGTGTTTCCGGGACCCAGTACTTC. Translation: CASSYGVSGTQYF.

This clone appeared once. The junction does not match germline at one end; this may be a read error. V and J are TRBV2 and TRBJ2-7; TRBD1 agrees at 10 bases. The germline CDR1 and CDR2 sequences are SNHLY and FYNNEI. The CDR3 runs to 14 residues. DNA for the CDR3: TGTGCCGGCAGACAGGGGGCTAGCTCCTACGAGCAGTACTTC. Translated, it gives CAGRQGASSYEQYF.

The rearrangement joins TRBV19 to TRBJ2-1, with a tentative D call TRBD1 (5 bases). The CDR3 runs to 16 residues. Trimming shortened V by 1 base and J by 8 bases, and 18 bases separated the two germline ends. Germline V lookup: CDR1 LNHDA, CDR2 SQIVND (reference sequence). CDR3 residues: CASSIGRGYTVDEQFF. CDR3 sequence (DNA): TGTGCCAGTAGTATAGGAAGGGGATATACGGTTGATGAGCAGTTCTTC.

J is TRBJ2-7 and V is TRBV21-1; TRBD1, as called in the table, went unchecked against the DNA. TRBV21-1 is a documented pseudogene. The CDR3 covers 18 residues. In DNA, the CDR3 is TGTGCCAGCAGCCAAAGGGGGGACAGGGCGTTAAGAACCCACGAGCAGTACTTC. Translated: CASSQRGDRALRTHEQYF.

This clone showed up just once. J is TRBJ1-4 and V is TRBV7-7; D remains ambiguous. This CDR3 comprises 15 residues. Per germline, CDR1 SSHAT and CDR2 FNYEAQ (reference sequence). V was pared by 5 bases and J by 8 bases, with 18 bases between. CDR3 sequence reads: CASSPVGALGEKLFF. CDR3 nucleotides: TGTGCCAGCAGCCCTGTGGGAGCCTTAGGGGAAAAACTGTTTTTT. Full variable domain (remainder filled in from reference TRBV7-7 and TRBJ1-4): GAGVSQSPRYKVTKRGQDVTLRCDPISSHATLYWYQQALGQGPEFLTYFNYEAQPDKSGLPSDRFSAERPEGSISTLTIQRTEQRDSAMYRCASSPVGALGEKLFFGSGTQLSVL.

V usage is TRBV11-2 and J usage is TRBJ1-1; no clear D. The CDR3 contains 12 residues. V was trimmed by 4 bases and J by 7 bases, leaving 10 bases between them. Germline values: CDR1 SGHAT, CDR2 FQNNGV. In nucleotides, the CDR3 is TGTGCCAGCAGCTCCTCCGACTTTGAAGCTTTCTTT. It is translated as CASSSSDFEAFF.